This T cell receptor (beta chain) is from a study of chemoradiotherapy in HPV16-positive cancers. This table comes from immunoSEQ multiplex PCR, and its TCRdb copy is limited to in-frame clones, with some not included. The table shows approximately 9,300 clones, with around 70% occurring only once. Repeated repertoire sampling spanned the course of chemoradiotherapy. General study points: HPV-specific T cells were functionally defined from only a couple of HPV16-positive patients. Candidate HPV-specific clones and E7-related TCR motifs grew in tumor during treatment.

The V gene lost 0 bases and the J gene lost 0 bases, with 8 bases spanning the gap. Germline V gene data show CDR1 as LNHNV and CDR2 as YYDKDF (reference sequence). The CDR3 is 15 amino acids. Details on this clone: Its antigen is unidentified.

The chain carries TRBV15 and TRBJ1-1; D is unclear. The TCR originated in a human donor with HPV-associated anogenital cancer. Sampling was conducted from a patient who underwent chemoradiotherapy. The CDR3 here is CATSREGQMNTEAFF. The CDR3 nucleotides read TGTGCCACCAGCAGAGAAGGTCAAATGAACACTGAAGCTTTCTTT.